At least ten counts were recorded for the clone carrying this TCR beta chain. Its matching antigen is unknown. Trimming removed 6 bases at V and 2 bases at J, with 14 bases between. The CDR3 totals 14 residues. Germline V gene data show CDR1 as ENHRY and CDR2 as SYGVKD. This sample was taken from a study of neurological immune-mediated disorders. Overall study findings and caveats: TCR clonal expansion peaked in HTLV-1-associated myelopathy patients and was lowest in multiple sclerosis patients. No CDR3 amino acid sequences were shared by expanded clones across subjects, suggesting private repertoires in all groups.

Use was made of under 1.2 million CD4+ or CD8+ T cells in sorted libraries. MiXCR was run by TCRdb on the 5' RACE reads, yielding one entry per CDR3 protein. The profile shows about 38,000 distinct CDR3 sequences, more than 4.5% of them singletons. The rearrangement uses TRBV10-3 and TRBJ2-7; maybe TRBD1 (6 bases). The sample consisted of CD4+ T cells from blood. The receptor comes from a man younger than 35 in good health. The CDR3 loop is CAISSQQGAYEQYF. In DNA, the CDR3 is TGTGCCATCAGCTCTCAACAGGGTGCCTACGAGCAGTACTTC.